This T cell receptor (beta chain) was observed in a study of OX40 agonist ivuxolimab in advanced cancers. The wider study: Partial responses were achieved by three patients, of whom one had hepatocellular carcinoma and two had cutaneous melanoma.

Worth noting for this clone: What it binds is not known.

Study outcomes and limitations: Expanded peripheral T cell antigen specificity was not determined. Some patients who did not respond also had low normalized T-cell clonal expansion.

The timepoints at which blood was sampled were baseline, cycle 4 day 1, and cycle 7 day 1. Per the germline V gene, CDR1 is MGHRA and CDR2 is YSYEKL. This CDR3 comprises 16 residues. Losses at the gene ends were 4 bases for V and 3 bases for J; bases not matched to a gene: 7. Data came from immunoSEQ multiplex PCR; TCRdb stores just in-frame clones and leaves some out. The table lists around 50,000 clones, roughly nine tenths of them singletons. The receptor was derived from an adult with an advanced solid tumor such as melanoma, head and neck, liver or kidney cancer. This chain uses TRBV4-1 with TRBJ2-3, with 10 bases matching TRBD2. The material was CD4+ or CD8+ T cells sorted from blood, obtained in a trial of the OX40 agonist ivuxolimab. The CDR3 region has the DNA TGCGCCAGCAGCCGAGGGACTAGCGTCGCTACAGATACGCAGTATTTT. Its translation: CASSRGTSVATDTQYF.